One and the same sample provided the 3 T cell receptor beta chains below, sequenced in a study of T cell responses to AZD1222 COVID-19 vaccine. Assay used: immunoSEQ multiplex PCR; TCRdb lists only in-frame clones, some missing. The sample carries over 40,000 clones, approximately 84% recorded once. Sequenced material: peripheral blood, taken on day 0 of AZD1222 vaccination. The receptors shown here come from an adult in good health.

The genes are TRBV28 and TRBJ1-2; D is unresolved. V shed 2 bases and J shed 0 bases, with 7 bases lying between them. The CDR3 sequence is 14 residues long. Germline V gene lookup returns CDR1 MDHEN and CDR2 SYDVKM. The CDR3 DNA follows: TGTGCCAGCAGTTTAAGACACGCTAACTATGGCTACACCTTC. It yields the protein CASSLRHANYGYTF.

The chain uses TRBV28 and TRBJ2-7; TRBD2 aligns across 7 bases. Germline V gene data show CDR1 as MDHEN and CDR2 as SYDVKM. With 3 bases clipped from V and 5 bases from J, the junction kept 10 bases outside the gene matches. The CDR3 has 15 amino acids. The CDR3 sequence: CASSFVAGDRDEQYF. CDR3 sequence (DNA): TGTGCCAGCAGTTTCGTGGCGGGAGATCGGGACGAGCAGTACTTC.

This clone was picked up one time. J is TRBJ2-1 and V is TRBV5-5, with TRBD1 as a possible D gene (5 bases). Germline lookup yields CDR1 SGHKS and CDR2 YYEKEE (reference sequence). V was clipped by 4 bases and J by 8 bases, with 16 bases between them. The CDR3 consists of 14 residues. CDR3 DNA sequence: TGTGCCAGCAGCCACCGACAGCGCCTCGATGAGCAGTTCTTC. It yields the protein CASSHRQRLDEQFF.